The 29 T cell receptor beta chains below were found in one sample sequenced in a study of T-cell reconstitution after alpha-beta-depleted transplantation in children. Unique molecular identifiers were used to barcode this TCRbeta library. MiXCR, run by TCRdb on the PCR reads, gives a single entry per CDR3 protein. The sample contains about 400,000 distinct CDR3 sequences, roughly 17% of which appear only once. The source was PBMCs, mostly from graft donor cells, collected 360 days after TCRalphabeta/CD19-depleted stem cell transplant. The receptors come from a boy younger than two who had a stem cell transplant for Wiskott-Aldrich syndrome, so the T cells may come from the graft donor.

The table lists this clonotype with a few counts. The chain recombines TRBV11-2 with TRBJ2-3, with D perhaps TRBD2 (6 bases). The CDR3 consists of 20 residues. The germline gives CDR1 SGHAT, CDR2 FQNNGV. V lost 0 bases to trimming and J lost 2 bases, with 24 bases between them. CDR3 nucleotides: TGTGCCAGCAGCTTAGAGGTTGCTTCAGGCGGGGTGACTCACACAGATACGCAGTATTTT. Its translation: CASSLEVASGGVTHTDTQYF. Drawing the rest from reference TRBV11-2 and TRBJ2-3, the complete variable domain is EAGVAQSPRYKIIEKRQSVAFWCNPISGHATLYWYQQILGQGPKLLIQFQNNGVVDDSQLPKDRFSAERLKGVDSTLKIQPAKLEDSAVYLCASSLEVASGGVTHTDTQYFGPGTRLTVL.

This clonotype came up a few times. J is TRBJ2-1 and V is TRBV24-1, with D perhaps matching TRBD1 or TRBD2 (7 bases each). The germline CDR1 and CDR2 sequences are KGHDR and SFDVKD. The CDR3 has 15 amino acids. The V and J ends lost 4 bases and 5 bases respectively, with 14 bases between them. The CDR3 loop is CATSEPAGQHNEQFF. CDR3 nucleotides: TGTGCCACCAGTGAGCCAGCGGGACAGCACAATGAGCAGTTCTTC.

J is TRBJ2-5 and V is TRBV10-2; no firm D call. The CDR3 runs 13 residues. V dropped 2 bases and J dropped 8 bases, with 12 bases sitting between them. CDR1 and CDR2 from the germline V gene are WSHSY and SAAADI. For the CDR3, the DNA is TGCGCCAGCAGTGAGCTCCAGCCTCGCACCCAGTACTTC. Its translation is CASSELQPRTQYF.

This clonotype was counted only a few times. The V call is TRBV24-1, the J call TRBJ2-1; the match to TRBD1 covers 7 bases. The CDR3 extends over 14 amino acids. In germline, CDR1 is KGHDR, CDR2 SFDVKD. After removal of 5 bases from V and 3 bases from J, the junction contained 3 bases not matched to a gene. CDR3 DNA: TGTGCCACCAGTGGACAGGGATTCTACAATGAGCAGTTCTTC. This encodes CATSGQGFYNEQFF.

This clonotype was seen more than once but under ten times. The chain joins TRBV11-2 to TRBJ2-7; D is perhaps TRBD2 (6 bases). Trimming took off 5 bases at V and 12 bases at J, with 17 bases between the two ends. This CDR3 contains 12 residues. Germline CDR1 reads SGHAT; CDR2 reads FQNNGV. The CDR3 bases are TGTGCCAGCAGCAAGGGCGGGATTGTACTGTACTTC. Its protein product is CASSKGGIVLYF.

This clonotype was recorded a few times. This sequence joins TRBV7-6 and TRBJ2-7; D ambiguous. Trimming stripped 5 bases from V and 3 bases from J, with 11 bases between. CDR1 and CDR2 from the germline V gene are SGHVS and FNYEAQ. The CDR3 is made up of 13 amino acids. The DNA of the CDR3 is TGTGCCAGCAGCCTCAAGGGTGACTACGAGCAGTACTTC. Amino acids: CASSLKGDYEQYF. The entire variable domain, with the rest obtained from reference TRBV7-6 and TRBJ2-7, is as follows: GAGVSQSPRYKVTKRGQDVALRCDPISGHVSLYWYRQALGQGPEFLTYFNYEAQQDKSGLPNDRFSAERPEGSISTLTIQRTEQRDSAMYRCASSLKGDYEQYFGPGTRLTVT.

This clonotype has more than one count but fewer than ten. The CDR3 DNA reads TGTGCCAGCTCACCGGATGGACTAGGACTTCAGTACTTC. Encoded protein: CASSPDGLGLQYF. V usage is TRBV18 and J usage is TRBJ2-4, with 7 bases matching TRBD2. The CDR3 covers 13 residues. Looked up from germline, CDR1 is KGHSH and CDR2 is LQKENI. V lost 3 bases, J lost 11 bases, and 7 bases stayed unmatched.

This clonotype was found a few times. The chain links TRBV5-1 to TRBJ2-3; TRBD2 matches at 14 bases. With 2 bases clipped from V and 2 bases from J, the junction kept 7 bases outside the gene matches. Germline CDR1 and CDR2: SGHRS and YFSETQ. The CDR3 sequence is 18 residues long. CDR3 DNA sequence: TGCGCCAGCAGCTTAGGACTAGCGGGGGGCCAATTCACAGATACGCAGTATTTT. Translation gives CASSLGLAGGQFTDTQYF.

The chain uses TRBV29-1 and TRBJ1-3; the D is unclear. The CDR3 runs 12 residues. V dropped 6 bases and J dropped 0 bases, with 6 bases sitting between them. The germline V gene has CDR1 SQVTM and CDR2 ANQGSEA. CDR3 bases: TGCAGCGTGCGGTCCTCTGGAAACACCATATATTTT. Its protein is CSVRSSGNTIYF.

Only a few counts were recorded for this clonotype. The CDR3 region is CATRASGAETQYF. In DNA, the CDR3 is TGTGCCACCAGGGCTAGCGGGGCAGAGACCCAGTACTTC. The rearrangement links TRBV24-1 to TRBJ2-5, with TRBD2 matching 9 bases. Germline loops: CDR1 KGHDR, CDR2 SFDVKD. CDR3 size: 13 residues. After removal of 7 bases from V and 4 bases from J, the junction contained 3 bases not matched to a gene.

This clonotype was seen repeatedly, ten times or more. V and J are TRBV6-5 and TRBJ1-2; no reliable D call. Germline CDR1 is MNHEY and CDR2 is SVGAGI. The CDR3 has 14 amino acids. The V end was cut by 0 bases, the J end by 3 bases, with 8 bases between. CDR3 bases: TGTGCCAGCAGTTACTCTAGCCTTTACTATGGCTACACCTTC. Encoded protein: CASSYSSLYYGYTF.

This clonotype was counted a few times. The rearrangement joins TRBV5-1 to TRBJ2-4; D tentatively fits TRBD1 or TRBD2 (5 bases each). This CDR3 contains 17 residues. The V gene's germline CDR1 is SGHRS and CDR2 YFSETQ. V lost 4 bases and J lost 1, with 18 bases in between. The CDR3 is CASSPSFRGEAKNIQYF. As DNA, the CDR3 is TGCGCCAGCAGCCCCAGTTTTCGAGGGGAGGCCAAAAACATTCAGTACTTC.

This clonotype appeared many times. The chain uses TRBV24-1 and TRBJ2-1; TRBD2 matches 11 bases. The trim removed 3 bases at V and 7 bases at J, leaving 10 bases unmatched. The length of the CDR3 is 17 residues. CDR1 is KGHDR, CDR2 SFDVKD, per germline. In nucleotides, the CDR3 is TGTGCCACCAGTGATCCCGCTCCGGGACTAGCGGATAATGAGCAGTTCTTC. Encoded protein: CATSDPAPGLADNEQFF.

A few counts support this clonotype. The CDR3 coding sequence is TGCGCCAGCAGCTTGATCAGGCAGGGTACGGAGCAGTACTTC. It is translated as CASSLIRQGTEQYF. This chain joins TRBV5-1 and TRBJ2-7; weak D call: TRBD1 (5 bases). V was cut by 1 base and J by 7 bases, with 15 bases left in between. This CDR3 has 14 residues. CDR1 is SGHRS, CDR2 YFSETQ, per germline.

At least ten counts were recorded for this clonotype. CDR3 DNA: TGTGCCACCAGCCGAGGGGCCTGGACAGATACGCAGTATTTT. It translates to CATSRGAWTDTQYF. The chain combines TRBV24-1 with TRBJ2-3; D possibly matches TRBD1 or TRBD2 (5 bases each). V gave up 7 bases and J gave up 3 bases, with 13 bases separating them. Germline V gene sequence: CDR1 KGHDR, CDR2 SFDVKD. The CDR3 consists of 14 residues.

This clonotype was observed a handful of times. The genes are TRBV12-3 or TRBV12-4 and TRBJ2-7; TRBD2 agrees at 16 bases. With V trimmed by 5 bases and J by 9 bases, 10 bases remained unmatched. The CDR3 is made up of 16 amino acids. CDR3: CASSPPPGLAGGPQYF. For the CDR3, the DNA is TGTGCCAGCAGTCCTCCTCCGGGACTAGCGGGGGGGCCGCAGTACTTC.

This clonotype was seen a few times. The junction does not match germline at one end; this may be a read error. V is TRBV7-9 and J is TRBJ2-7, with D uncertain. The CDR3 runs to 8 residues. From germline, CDR1 is SEHNR and CDR2 FQNEAQ (reference sequence). The CDR3 coding sequence is TGTGCCAGCAGCCAATACAGCTTC. Its translation is CASSQYSF.

The chain links TRBV7-9 to TRBJ2-7; D unresolved. Germline values: CDR1 SEHNR, CDR2 FQNEAQ (reference sequence). V shed 5 bases and J shed 3 bases, with 8 bases lying between them. The CDR3 is 12 amino acids. The CDR3 spells CASSERLYEQYF. Written as DNA, the CDR3 is TGTGCCAGCAGCGAGAGGCTCTACGAGCAGTACTTC.

V is TRBV24-1 and J is TRBJ2-4; 7 bases are a match to TRBD1. The CDR3 has 15 amino acids. CDR1 and CDR2 from the germline V gene are KGHDR and SFDVKD. V was pared by 4 bases and J by 8 bases, with 10 bases of the junction left unmatched. CDR3 region: CATSEKTGDRDIQYF. CDR3 DNA: TGTGCCACCAGTGAAAAAACAGGGGATAGGGACATTCAGTACTTC.

This sequence joins TRBV7-9 and TRBJ2-3; 10 bases are shared with TRBD2. CDR1 and CDR2 (germline): SEHNR, FQNEAQ (reference sequence). The ends lost 4 bases at V and 2 bases at J; junction bases unmatched: 6. The CDR3 has 16 residues. The CDR3 reads CASSSRLAGITDTQYF. The CDR3 DNA reads as TGTGCCAGCAGCTCACGACTAGCGGGTATCACAGATACGCAGTATTTT.

This clonotype has a handful of counts. This sequence joins TRBV5-5 and TRBJ2-7, with unresolved D. The CDR3 extends over 13 amino acids. Per the germline V gene, CDR1 is SGHKS and CDR2 is YYEKEE (reference sequence). Deletions cut 1 base from V and 4 bases from J, with 9 bases between. The chain's CDR3 is CASSLTEIYEQYF. The CDR3 coding sequence is TGTGCCAGCAGCTTGACAGAGATTTACGAGCAGTACTTC.

The table lists this clonotype with a few counts. The chain employs TRBV5-1 and TRBJ2-4, with a weak D call TRBD2 (6 bases). Germline-derived CDR1 and CDR2 are SGHRS and YFSETQ. The germline V and J ends were trimmed by 2 bases and 8 bases, with 17 bases remaining between them. This CDR3 contains 15 residues. CDR3 loop: CASSLSKGGPHIQYF. DNA of the CDR3: TGCGCCAGCAGCTTAAGTAAGGGAGGTCCCCACATTCAGTACTTC.

The chain carries TRBV20-1 and TRBJ2-5, with 8 bases that match TRBD2. Trimming at V came to 5 bases and at J to 7 bases, leaving 6 bases not matched to a gene. CDR3 size: 12 residues. Germline lookup yields CDR1 DFQATT and CDR2 SNEGSKA (reference sequence). CDR3 sequence reads: CSAFGTRGTQYF. CDR3 DNA sequence: TGCAGTGCTTTCGGGACTAGAGGGACCCAGTACTTC.

This clonotype was seen a handful of times. The chain combines TRBV5-4 with TRBJ2-5; 9 nucleotides align to TRBD1. Germline V CDR1 and CDR2: SGHNT, YYREEE (reference sequence). The CDR3 runs 15 residues. Unmatched junction bases numbered 9, after V lost 4 bases and J lost 5 bases. CDR3: CASSNRDRVTETQYF. Here the CDR3 DNA reads TGTGCCAGCAGCAACCGGGACAGGGTAACGGAGACCCAGTACTTC. Complete variable domain (other parts from reference TRBV5-4 and TRBJ2-5): ETGVTQSPTHLIKTRGQQVTLRCSSQSGHNTVSWYQQALGQGPQFIFQYYREEENGRGNFPPRFSGLQFPNYSSELNVNALELDDSALYLCASSNRDRVTETQYFGPGTRLLVL.

This chain connects TRBV6-1 to TRBJ2-1, with D unclear. V lost 11 bases, J lost 0 bases, and 11 bases lay in between. The length of the CDR3 is 13 residues. Germline CDR1 is MNHNS and CDR2 is SASEGT. CDR3 nucleotide sequence: TGTGCCTCAGCCAGAAGCTCCTACAATGAGCAGTTCTTC. Translation: CASARSSYNEQFF.

This clonotype was observed a few times. Written as DNA, the CDR3 is TGTGCCAGCAGCACACTCCCGGGACAGGCCCATAACTATGGCTACACCTTC. Its translation is CASSTLPGQAHNYGYTF. This chain connects TRBV6-5 to TRBJ1-2; 8 bases are a match to TRBD1. J was trimmed by 1 base and V by 6 bases; bases with no gene match: 13. The CDR3 extends over 17 amino acids. Germline V gene sequence: CDR1 MNHEY, CDR2 SVGAGI.

The V and J genes are TRBV4-3 and TRBJ2-1; a possible D gene is TRBD2 (6 bases). Germline V gene data show CDR1 as LGHNA and CDR2 as YSLEER. The CDR3 is 13 amino acids. Trimming removed 0 bases at V and 9 bases at J, with 9 bases between. DNA of the CDR3: TGCGCCAGCAGCCAAGAAAGGGGAGGTGAGCAGTTCTTC. Translation gives CASSQERGGEQFF.

This clonotype was picked up a small number of times. The chain combines TRBV7-9 with TRBJ2-1, with 7 bases fitting TRBD1. There are 15 residues in the CDR3. The germline gives CDR1 SEHNR, CDR2 FQNEAQ (reference sequence). V was pared by 1 base and J by 6 bases, with 6 bases of the junction left unmatched. CDR3 nucleotide sequence: TGTGCCAGCAGCTTAGGACAGGGATTACGCAATGAGCAGTTCTTC. Its protein product is CASSLGQGLRNEQFF.

This chain joins TRBV7-2 and TRBJ1-5; perhaps TRBD1 as D (5 bases). Germline V gene lookup returns CDR1 SGHTA and CDR2 FQGNSA. CDR3 length: 14 residues. V was cut by 1 base and J by 4 bases, with 8 bases left in between. Here the CDR3 DNA reads TGTGCCAGCAGCTTAGTCCCAGGGAATCAGCCCCAGCATTTT. Protein sequence: CASSLVPGNQPQHF.